A single T cell receptor (beta chain) is shown here with its context. Antigen: not known. This sample stems from a study of vaccination and CD4 T cells after COVID-19. Turning to the study itself: Spike peptides, overlapping and drawn from SARS-CoV-2, HCoV-NL63, HCoV-OC43 and HCoV-229E, were used to stimulate cells.

The CDR3 is 14 residues long. The V gene end was trimmed by 9 bases and the J gene end by 4 bases; junction bases not matched to a gene: 8. Germline CDR1 and CDR2: MNHNS and SASEGT. Sample time point: late sampling 161 to 241 days after vaccination in a few convalescent patients. Treatment reported: roughly 10-day PBMC culture with coronavirus spike peptide pools or control peptides (ViraFEST assay). CD4+ T cells that had been cultured provided DNA sequenced with the Oncomine TCR Beta short-read assay. Using its own MiXCR run on the PCR reads, TCRdb lists one record per CDR3 protein. The data show about 16,000 distinct CDR3 sequences, approximately 50% seen once.

The J gene is TRBJ2-3, the V gene TRBV6-1, with 9 bases fitting TRBD2. This TCR derives from a human donor who had recovered from COVID-19. The sample here was CD4+ T cells from blood, cultured in vitro, taken about 7 months after SARS-CoV-2 vaccination. The CDR3 DNA sequence: TGTGCCAGAAGGGCGGGGGGGCGCCCAGATACGCAGTATTTT. Its translation: CARRAGGRPDTQYF.